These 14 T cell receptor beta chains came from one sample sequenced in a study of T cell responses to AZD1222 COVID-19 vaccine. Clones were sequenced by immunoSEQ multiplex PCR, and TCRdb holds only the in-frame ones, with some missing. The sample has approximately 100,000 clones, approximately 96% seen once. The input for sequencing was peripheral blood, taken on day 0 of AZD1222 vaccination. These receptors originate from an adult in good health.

The CDR3 DNA is TGTGCCAGCAGTGTCAGGGGCACTGAAGCTTTCTTT. Its protein is CASSVRGTEAFF. The J gene is TRBJ1-1, the V gene TRBV28; D is possibly TRBD1 (6 bases). V was cut by 5 bases and J by 4 bases, with 8 bases left in between. CDR1 is MDHEN and CDR2 is SYDVKM in the germline V gene. This CDR3 is 12 amino acids long.

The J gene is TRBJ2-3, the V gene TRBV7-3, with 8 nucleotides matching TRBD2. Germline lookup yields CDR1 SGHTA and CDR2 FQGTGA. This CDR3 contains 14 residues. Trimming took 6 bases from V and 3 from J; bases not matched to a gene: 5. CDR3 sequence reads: CASRESGRTDTQYF. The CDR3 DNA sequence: TGTGCCAGCAGGGAGAGCGGGAGAACAGATACGCAGTATTTT.

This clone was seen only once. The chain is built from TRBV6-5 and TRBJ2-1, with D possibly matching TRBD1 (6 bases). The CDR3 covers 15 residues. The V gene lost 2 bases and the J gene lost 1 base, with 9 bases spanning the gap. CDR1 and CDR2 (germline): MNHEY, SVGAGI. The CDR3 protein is CASSYEGTSYNEQFF. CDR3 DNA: TGTGCCAGCAGTTACGAGGGGACATCCTACAATGAGCAGTTCTTC.

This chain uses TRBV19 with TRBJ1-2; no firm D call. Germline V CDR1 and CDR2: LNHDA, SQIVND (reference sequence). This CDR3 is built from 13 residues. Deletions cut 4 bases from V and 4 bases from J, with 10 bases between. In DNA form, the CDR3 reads TGTGCCAGTAGTACAGGCAGGAGCTATGGCTACACCTTC. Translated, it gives CASSTGRSYGYTF.

Here the CDR3 reads CASSEPPGALGYEQYF. The CDR3 region has the DNA TGTGCCAGCAGTGAACCCCCCGGGGCGCTTGGGTACGAGCAGTACTTC. J is TRBJ2-7 and V is TRBV6-1; either TRBD1 or TRBD2 may supply D (5 bases each). The germline CDR1 and CDR2 sequences are MNHNS and SASEGT. V dropped 2 bases and J dropped 4 bases, with 18 bases sitting between them. CDR3 length: 16 residues.

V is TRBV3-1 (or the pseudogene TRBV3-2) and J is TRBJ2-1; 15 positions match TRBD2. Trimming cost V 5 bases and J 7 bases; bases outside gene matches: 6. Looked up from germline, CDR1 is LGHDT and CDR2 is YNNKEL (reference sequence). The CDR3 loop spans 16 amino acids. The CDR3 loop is CASSSPGLAGGNEQFF. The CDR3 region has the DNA TGTGCCAGCAGCAGTCCAGGACTAGCGGGAGGGAATGAGCAGTTCTTC.

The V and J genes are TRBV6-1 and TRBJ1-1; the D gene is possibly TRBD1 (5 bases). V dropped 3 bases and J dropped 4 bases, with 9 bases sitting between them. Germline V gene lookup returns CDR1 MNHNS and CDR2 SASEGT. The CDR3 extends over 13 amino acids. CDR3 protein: CASSDPQGTEAFF. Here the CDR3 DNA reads TGTGCCAGCAGTGACCCCCAGGGCACTGAAGCTTTCTTT.

CDR3: CASSLEGERTGELFF. The CDR3 DNA is TGCGCCAGCAGCTTGGAAGGGGAACGGACCGGGGAGCTGTTTTTT. The V call is TRBV5-1, the J call TRBJ2-2; tentatively, D is TRBD1 (5 bases). Trimming took 0 bases from V and 5 from J, leaving 11 bases between them. Germline loops: CDR1 SGHRS, CDR2 YFSETQ. CDR3 length: 15 amino acids.

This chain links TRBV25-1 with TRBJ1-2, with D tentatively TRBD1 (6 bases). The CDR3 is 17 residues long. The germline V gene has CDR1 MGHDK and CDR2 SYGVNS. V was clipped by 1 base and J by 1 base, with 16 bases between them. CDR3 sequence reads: CASSEWGVGGINYGYTF. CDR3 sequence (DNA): TGTGCCAGCAGTGAATGGGGGGTAGGGGGGATTAACTATGGCTACACCTTC.

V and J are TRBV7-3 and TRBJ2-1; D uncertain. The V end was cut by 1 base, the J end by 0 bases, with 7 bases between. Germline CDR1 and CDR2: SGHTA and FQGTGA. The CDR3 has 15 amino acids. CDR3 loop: CASSLNPGSYNEQFF. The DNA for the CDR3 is TGTGCCAGCAGCTTAAATCCTGGCTCCTACAATGAGCAGTTCTTC.

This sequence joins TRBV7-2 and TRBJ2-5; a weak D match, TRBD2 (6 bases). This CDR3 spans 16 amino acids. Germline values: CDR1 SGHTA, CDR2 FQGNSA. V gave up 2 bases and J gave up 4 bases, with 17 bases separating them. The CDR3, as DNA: TGTGCCAGCAGCTTATTTTTGGGGGGTATTCGAGAGACCCAGTACTTC. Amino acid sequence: CASSLFLGGIRETQYF.

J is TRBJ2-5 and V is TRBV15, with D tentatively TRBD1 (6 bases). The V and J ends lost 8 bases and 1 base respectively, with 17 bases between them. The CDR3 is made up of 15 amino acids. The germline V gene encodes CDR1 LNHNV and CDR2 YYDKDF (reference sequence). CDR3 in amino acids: CATGGWSGLQETQYF. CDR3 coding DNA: TGTGCCACCGGGGGCTGGTCTGGACTCCAAGAGACCCAGTACTTC.

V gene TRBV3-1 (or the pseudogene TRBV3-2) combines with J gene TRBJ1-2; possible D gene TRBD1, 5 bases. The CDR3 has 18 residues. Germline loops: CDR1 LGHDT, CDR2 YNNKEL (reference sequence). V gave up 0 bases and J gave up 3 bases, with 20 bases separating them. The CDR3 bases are TGTGCCAGCAGCCAAGATAATTCAATTGGACAATTGGACTATGGCTACACCTTC. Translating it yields CASSQDNSIGQLDYGYTF.

CDR3 sequence reads: CATSRALAENYGYTF. The CDR3 nucleotides are TGTGCCACCAGCAGGGCCCTGGCTGAGAACTATGGCTACACCTTC. This chain links TRBV15 with TRBJ1-2, with D unresolved. The CDR3 totals 15 residues. V shed 3 bases and J shed 2 bases, with 13 bases lying between them. Germline CDR1 reads LNHNV; CDR2 reads YYDKDF (reference sequence).